Described below is a single T cell receptor (beta chain) sequence and its context. There are many counts of this clonotype. No antigen is known for it. Base qualities are not provided; no much larger clone lies one nucleotide away. The sample is drawn from a study of spatial heterogeneity in lung cancer (dated by TCRdb to between 2018 and 2021). About the full investigation: Beta-chain transcripts were consistently detected in greater numbers than alpha-chain transcripts, which likely reflected higher beta-chain transcript abundance. In the raw uncorrected reads, each unique combination of TCR and UMI appeared more than ten times on average. In non-small cell lung cancer, the study quantitatively compared TCR alpha and beta repertoires across several tumor regions, matched nontumor lung, and blood. TCR repertoire features were related to nonsynonymous mutation counts determined by whole-exome sequencing of tumor tissue. At surgery, hundreds of tumor regions, almost 65 matched nontumor lung samples and 56 PBMC samples were TCR-sequenced for both alpha and beta chains.

Looking up the germline V gene yields CDR1 MNHEY and CDR2 SVGEGT. From its cysteine to its phenylalanine, the CDR3 spans 20 amino acids. Only the CDR3 DNA is retained, 60 bases long and in frame from the first base. V is trimmed back by 0 bases and J by 8 bases, and the junction contains 24 bases that no gene match accounts for. Taken with the paper, the label for time point translates to: sample taken at primary tumor resection. TCR sequencing used whole RNA extracted from tumor and nontumor lung tissue, or from cryopreserved PBMC samples, without cell sorting. Donors were around 69 patients with early-stage, untreated non-small cell lung cancer from the lung TRACERx cohort. Patients were selected for TCR sequencing only if sufficient RNA was available from at least two tumor regions. A lung pathologist reviewed the tumor and adjacent nontumor lung specimens before the specimens were selected. Library construction relied on 5' RACE. Sequencing used a NextSeq 500. To allow correction of PCR and sequencing errors, the TCR library protocol tagged every TCR cDNA molecule with a unique molecular identifier. As for how the authors treated the data: TCR identification, UMI-based error correction and CDR3 extraction were all carried out with Decombinator tools. Expanded TCRs were defined as those above a frequency of 2 per 1,000, corresponding to the top 1% of the tumor frequency distribution. Rényi diversity was computed with the R vegan package after subsampling each repertoire 100 times to 5,000 TCRs. CDR3 similarity networks were built from amino acid triplet string-kernel similarity, with CDR3s being connected when pairwise similarity was above 0.82. TCRdb reran the public reads through fastp at Q25 and MiXCR, keeping productive beta chains. A single entry per CDR3 protein holds the most common genes and DNA from its merged rows. Clone size and V and J calls follow TCRdb, not the original study. The sample has 9,500 to 15,000 distinct CDR3 sequences on record, about 6% of them singletons. The top ten clones comprise about a tenth of the sample.

Results the study describes overall, beyond this receptor: Confirming at a functional level the hypothesis that regional TCRs recognize regional mutations was considered to require additional single-cell paired TCR alpha and beta sequencing.

The V gene is TRBV6-2 or TRBV6-3 and the J gene is TRBJ2-7, with 8 bases matching TRBD1. Specimen: normal lung tissue next to the tumor, collected at surgery. The TCR comes from a male donor with early-stage non-small cell lung cancer. At the DNA level, the sequence is TGTGCCAGCAGTTACTCGGGAAGCGGACAGGGCCACGGGACCAGAATGAAGCAGTACTTC. It codes for CASSYSGSGQGHGTRMKQYF.